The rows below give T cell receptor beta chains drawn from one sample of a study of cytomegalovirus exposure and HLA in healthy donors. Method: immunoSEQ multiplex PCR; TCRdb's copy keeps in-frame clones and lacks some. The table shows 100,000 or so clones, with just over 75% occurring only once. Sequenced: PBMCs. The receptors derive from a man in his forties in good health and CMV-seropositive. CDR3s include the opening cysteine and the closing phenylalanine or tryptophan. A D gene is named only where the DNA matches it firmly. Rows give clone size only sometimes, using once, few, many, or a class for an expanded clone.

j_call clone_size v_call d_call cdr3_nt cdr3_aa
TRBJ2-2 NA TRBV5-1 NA TGCGCCAGCAGCTTGGCGGCATTCAGTCGGGGGACCGGGGAGCTGTTTTTT CASSLAAFSRGTGELFF
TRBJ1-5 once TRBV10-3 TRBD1 TGTGCCATCAGTGCGGGACAGGGGGATCAGCCCCAGCATTTT CAISAGQGDQPQHF
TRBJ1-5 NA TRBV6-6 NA TGTGCCAGCAGTTACTCGAGGGATACCCCCCAGCATTTT CASSYSRDTPQHF
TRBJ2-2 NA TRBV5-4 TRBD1 TGTGCCAGCAGCTGGGGGACAGGAAGCACCGGGGAGCTGTTTTTT CASSWGTGSTGELFF
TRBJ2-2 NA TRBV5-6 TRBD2 TGTGCCAGCAGATGGGGATACGGCGGGGGGGCCGACGGGGAGCTGTTTTTT CASRWGYGGGADGELFF
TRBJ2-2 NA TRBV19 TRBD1 TGTGCCAGTAGTACCTATATGACAGGGTCCGAAGGGTCCGGGGAGCTGTTTTTT CASSTYMTGSEGSGELFF
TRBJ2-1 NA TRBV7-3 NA TGTGCCAGCAGCTTATCTGGGCCCCAAGAGCAGTTCTTC CASSLSGPQEQFF
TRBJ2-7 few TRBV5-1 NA TGCGCCAGCAGCTTGGGACGGGTACACCTCTTTTCTTCCTACGAGCAGTACTTC CASSLGRVHLFSSYEQYF
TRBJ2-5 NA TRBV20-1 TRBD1 TGCAGTGCTCCGCAGGGGGCCCCACGGTACTTC CSAPQGAPRYF
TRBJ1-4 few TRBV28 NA TGTGCCAGCAGAACAGGGCGTACAACTGAAAAACTGTTTTTT CASRTGRTTEKLFF
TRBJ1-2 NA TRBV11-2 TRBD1 TGTGCCAGCAGCTTAGGTCTGGGACAGGGGATCTATGGCTACACCTTC CASSLGLGQGIYGYTF
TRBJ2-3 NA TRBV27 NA TGTGCCAGCAGTCCCCGGACAGACGCAGATACGCAGTATTTT CASSPRTDADTQYF
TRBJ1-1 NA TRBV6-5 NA TGTGCCAGCAGTTCCTGGGACTCTGAAGCTTTCTTT CASSSWDSEAFF
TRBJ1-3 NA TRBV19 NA TGTGCCAGTAGTATAGATCAAGGCGGCTCTGGAAACACCATATATTTT CASSIDQGGSGNTIYF
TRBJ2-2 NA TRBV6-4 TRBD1 TGTGCCAGCAGGCAGACAGGGGGCGACACCGGGGAGCTGTTTTTT CASRQTGGDTGELFF
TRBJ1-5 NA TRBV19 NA TGTGCCAGTAGTATTCGGCAGGGGTGGGATCAGCCCCAGCATTTT CASSIRQGWDQPQHF
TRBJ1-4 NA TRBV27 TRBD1 TGTGCCAGCGGGGACGGACAGGGAAGTGAAAAACTGTTTTTT CASGDGQGSEKLFF
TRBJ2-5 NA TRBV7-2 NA TGTGCCAGCAGCCCCGGTCCCGGGGAGACCCAGTACTTC CASSPGPGETQYF
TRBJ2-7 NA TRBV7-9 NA TGTGCCAGCAGTCCCCTTTTAGAGCAGTACTTC CASSPLLEQYF
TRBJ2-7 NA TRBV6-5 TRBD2 TGTGCCAGCAGGCGAGCGGGGAGCTCCTACGAGCAGTACTTC CASRRAGSSYEQYF
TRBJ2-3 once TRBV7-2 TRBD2 TGTGCCAGCAGCTTATTCGCGGGAGTCACTGATACGCAGTATTTT CASSLFAGVTDTQYF
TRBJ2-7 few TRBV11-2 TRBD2 TGTGCCAGCAGCCCTCAACTAGCGGGGGATTCCTACGAGCAGTACTTC CASSPQLAGDSYEQYF
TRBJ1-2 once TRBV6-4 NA TGTGCCAGCAGTGACTCGGAACAGGACTATGGCTACACCTTC CASSDSEQDYGYTF
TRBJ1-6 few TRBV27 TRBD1 TGTGCCAGCCGAACCGGGACAGGGGGTTCACCCCTCCACTTT CASRTGTGGSPLHF
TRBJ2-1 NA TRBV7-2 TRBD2 TGTGCCAGCAGCTTCCTAGCGGGGGGGGTCAATGAGCAGTTCTTC CASSFLAGGVNEQFF
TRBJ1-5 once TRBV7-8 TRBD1 TGTGCCAGCAGCTCATGGACAGGGATGGGCAATCAGCCCCAGCATTTT CASSSWTGMGNQPQHF
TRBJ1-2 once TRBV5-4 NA TGTGCCAGCAGCTTTTTGGCCCACCGAGGGTATGGCTACACCTTC CASSFLAHRGYGYTF
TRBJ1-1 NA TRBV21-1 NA TGTGCCAGCAGCCGTTTCACAGGGGGCACTGAAGCTTTCTTT CASSRFTGGTEAFF
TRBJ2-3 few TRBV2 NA TGTGCCAGCACCGCCGGACTACTCATAACAGATACGCAGTATTTT CASTAGLLITDTQYF
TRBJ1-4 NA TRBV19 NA TGTGCCAGTAGTAGGACCAGGGAAGGCGGAAAACTGTTTTTT CASSRTREGGKLFF
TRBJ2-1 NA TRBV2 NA TGTGCCAGCAGCAAACCGGGACTCCGCTCCTACAATGAGCAGTTCTTC CASSKPGLRSYNEQFF
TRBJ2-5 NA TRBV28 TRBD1 TGTGCCAGCAGTTTCCGGGACAGTGCCTACTTC CASSFRDSAYF
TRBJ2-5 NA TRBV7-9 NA TGTGCCAGCAGCGTGTATGGGCAGGGGGGAGAGACCCAGTACTTC CASSVYGQGGETQYF
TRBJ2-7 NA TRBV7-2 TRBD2 TGTGCCAGCAGCTTAGACGGACTAGCGGGGACCGAGCAGTACTTC CASSLDGLAGTEQYF
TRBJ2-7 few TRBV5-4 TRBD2 TGTGCCAGCAGCCGTCGCGGGAGCTCCTACGAGCAGTACTTC CASSRRGSSYEQYF
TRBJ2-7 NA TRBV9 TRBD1 TGTGCCAGCAGCGTAGGGGACAGGGACTACGAGCAGTACTTC CASSVGDRDYEQYF
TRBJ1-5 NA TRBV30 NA TGTGCCTGGAGACATCCGGGTAGCAATCAGCCCCAGCATTTT CAWRHPGSNQPQHF
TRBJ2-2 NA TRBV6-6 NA TGTGCCAGCACCATGGGAGGAGAGTTGAGCGGGGAGCTGTTTTTT CASTMGGELSGELFF
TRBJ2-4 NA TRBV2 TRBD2 TGTGCCTCCTTCGAAGGTGGCGGGACTAGTCGTAACAGTCAGTACTTC CASFEGGGTSRNSQYF
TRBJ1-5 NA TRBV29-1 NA TGCAGCGTCCGTCTACAGGATGATAGCAATCAGCCCCAGCATTTT CSVRLQDDSNQPQHF
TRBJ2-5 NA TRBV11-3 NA TGTGCCAGCAGCAGGTCTAGCCTCGCTCAAGAGACCCAGTACTTC CASSRSSLAQETQYF
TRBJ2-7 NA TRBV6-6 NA TGTGCCAGCAGCCCCGGAGACCGCTCCTACGAGCAGTACTTC CASSPGDRSYEQYF
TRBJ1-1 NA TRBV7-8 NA TGTGCCAGCAGCTTTCAAAGGGGAGGCACTGAAGCTTTCTTT CASSFQRGGTEAFF
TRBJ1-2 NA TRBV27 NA TGTGCCAGCAGTTCCCTGGGAGTCTATGGCCACACCTTC CASSSLGVYGHTF